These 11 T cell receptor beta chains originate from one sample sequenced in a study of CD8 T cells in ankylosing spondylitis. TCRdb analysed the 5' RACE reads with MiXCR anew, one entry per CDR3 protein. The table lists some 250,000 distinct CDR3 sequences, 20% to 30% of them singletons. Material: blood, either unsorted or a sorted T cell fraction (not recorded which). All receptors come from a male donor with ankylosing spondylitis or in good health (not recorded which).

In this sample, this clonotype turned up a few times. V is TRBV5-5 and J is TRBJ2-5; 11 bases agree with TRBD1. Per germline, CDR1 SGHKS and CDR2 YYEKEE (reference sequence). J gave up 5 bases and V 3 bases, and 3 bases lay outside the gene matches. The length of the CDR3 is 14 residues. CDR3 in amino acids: CASSWTGGAETQYF. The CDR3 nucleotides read TGTGCCAGCAGCTGGACAGGGGGCGCGGAGACCCAGTACTTC. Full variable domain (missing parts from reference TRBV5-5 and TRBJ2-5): DAGVTQSPTHLIKTRGQQVTLRCSPISGHKSVSWYQQVLGQGPQFIFQYYEKEERGRGNFPDRFSARQFPNYSSELNVNALLLGDSALYLCASSWTGGAETQYFGPGTRLLVL.

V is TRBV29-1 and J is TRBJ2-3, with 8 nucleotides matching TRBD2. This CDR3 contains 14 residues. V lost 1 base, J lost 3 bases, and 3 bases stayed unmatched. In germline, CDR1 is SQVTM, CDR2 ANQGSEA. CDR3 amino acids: CSVEGASGTDTQYF. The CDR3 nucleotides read TGCAGCGTTGAAGGAGCTAGCGGGACAGATACGCAGTATTTT.

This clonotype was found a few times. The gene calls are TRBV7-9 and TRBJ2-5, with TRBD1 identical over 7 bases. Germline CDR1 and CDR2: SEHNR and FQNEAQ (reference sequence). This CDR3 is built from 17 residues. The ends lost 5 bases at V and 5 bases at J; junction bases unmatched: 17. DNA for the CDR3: TGTGCCAGCAGCCCCGGGACAGCGTCCACTGTATCGGAGACCCAGTACTTC. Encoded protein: CASSPGTASTVSETQYF.

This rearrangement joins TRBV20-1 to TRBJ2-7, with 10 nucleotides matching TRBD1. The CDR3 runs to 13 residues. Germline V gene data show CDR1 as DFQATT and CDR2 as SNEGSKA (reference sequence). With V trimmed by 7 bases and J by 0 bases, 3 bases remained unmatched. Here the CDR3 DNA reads TGCAGTGTGGGGGACAGGGGCTCCTACGAGCAGTACTTC. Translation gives CSVGDRGSYEQYF.

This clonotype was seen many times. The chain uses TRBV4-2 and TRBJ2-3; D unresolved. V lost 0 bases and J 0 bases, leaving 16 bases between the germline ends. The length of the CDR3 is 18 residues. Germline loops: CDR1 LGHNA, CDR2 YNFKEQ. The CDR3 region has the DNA TGTGCCAGCAGCCAAGACTCCCTCAAGGCCTCTAGCACAGATACGCAGTATTTT. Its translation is CASSQDSLKASSTDTQYF.

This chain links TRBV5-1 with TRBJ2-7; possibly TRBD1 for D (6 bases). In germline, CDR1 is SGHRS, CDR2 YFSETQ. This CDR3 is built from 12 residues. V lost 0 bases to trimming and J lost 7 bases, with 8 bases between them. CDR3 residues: CASSLERGEQYF. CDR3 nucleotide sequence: TGCGCCAGCAGCTTGGAGAGGGGGGAGCAGTACTTC.

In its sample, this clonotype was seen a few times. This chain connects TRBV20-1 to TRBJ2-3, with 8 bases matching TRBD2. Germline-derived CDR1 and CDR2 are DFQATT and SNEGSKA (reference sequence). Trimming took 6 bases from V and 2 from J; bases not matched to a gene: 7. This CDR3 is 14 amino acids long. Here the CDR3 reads CSADGGALTDTQYF. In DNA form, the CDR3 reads TGCAGTGCGGACGGGGGGGCGCTCACAGATACGCAGTATTTT.

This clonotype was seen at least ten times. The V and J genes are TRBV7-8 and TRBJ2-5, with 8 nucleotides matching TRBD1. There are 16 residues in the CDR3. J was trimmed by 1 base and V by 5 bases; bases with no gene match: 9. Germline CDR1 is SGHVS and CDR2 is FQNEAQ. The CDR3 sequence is CASSPGQGMGQETQYF. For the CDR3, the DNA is TGTGCCAGCAGCCCCGGACAGGGAATGGGCCAAGAGACCCAGTACTTC.

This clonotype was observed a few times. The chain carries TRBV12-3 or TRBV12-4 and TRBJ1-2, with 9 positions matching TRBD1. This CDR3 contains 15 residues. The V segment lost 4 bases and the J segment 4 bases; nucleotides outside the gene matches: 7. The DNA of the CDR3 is TGTGCCAGCAGTTCAACAGGGGGCCGACCCTATGGCTACACCTTC. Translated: CASSSTGGRPYGYTF.

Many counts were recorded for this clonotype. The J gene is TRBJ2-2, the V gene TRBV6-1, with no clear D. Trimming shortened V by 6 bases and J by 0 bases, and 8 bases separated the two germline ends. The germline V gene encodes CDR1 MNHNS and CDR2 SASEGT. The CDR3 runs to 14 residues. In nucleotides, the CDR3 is TGTGCCAGCAGCCGGGCCCCGAACACCGGGGAGCTGTTTTTT. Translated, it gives CASSRAPNTGELFF.

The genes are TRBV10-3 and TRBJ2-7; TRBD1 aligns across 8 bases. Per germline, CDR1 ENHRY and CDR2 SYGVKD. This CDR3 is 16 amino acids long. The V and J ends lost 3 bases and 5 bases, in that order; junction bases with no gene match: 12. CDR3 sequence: CAISDIVGQGTDEQYF. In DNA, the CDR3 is TGTGCCATCAGTGATATCGTCGGACAGGGTACTGACGAGCAGTACTTC.